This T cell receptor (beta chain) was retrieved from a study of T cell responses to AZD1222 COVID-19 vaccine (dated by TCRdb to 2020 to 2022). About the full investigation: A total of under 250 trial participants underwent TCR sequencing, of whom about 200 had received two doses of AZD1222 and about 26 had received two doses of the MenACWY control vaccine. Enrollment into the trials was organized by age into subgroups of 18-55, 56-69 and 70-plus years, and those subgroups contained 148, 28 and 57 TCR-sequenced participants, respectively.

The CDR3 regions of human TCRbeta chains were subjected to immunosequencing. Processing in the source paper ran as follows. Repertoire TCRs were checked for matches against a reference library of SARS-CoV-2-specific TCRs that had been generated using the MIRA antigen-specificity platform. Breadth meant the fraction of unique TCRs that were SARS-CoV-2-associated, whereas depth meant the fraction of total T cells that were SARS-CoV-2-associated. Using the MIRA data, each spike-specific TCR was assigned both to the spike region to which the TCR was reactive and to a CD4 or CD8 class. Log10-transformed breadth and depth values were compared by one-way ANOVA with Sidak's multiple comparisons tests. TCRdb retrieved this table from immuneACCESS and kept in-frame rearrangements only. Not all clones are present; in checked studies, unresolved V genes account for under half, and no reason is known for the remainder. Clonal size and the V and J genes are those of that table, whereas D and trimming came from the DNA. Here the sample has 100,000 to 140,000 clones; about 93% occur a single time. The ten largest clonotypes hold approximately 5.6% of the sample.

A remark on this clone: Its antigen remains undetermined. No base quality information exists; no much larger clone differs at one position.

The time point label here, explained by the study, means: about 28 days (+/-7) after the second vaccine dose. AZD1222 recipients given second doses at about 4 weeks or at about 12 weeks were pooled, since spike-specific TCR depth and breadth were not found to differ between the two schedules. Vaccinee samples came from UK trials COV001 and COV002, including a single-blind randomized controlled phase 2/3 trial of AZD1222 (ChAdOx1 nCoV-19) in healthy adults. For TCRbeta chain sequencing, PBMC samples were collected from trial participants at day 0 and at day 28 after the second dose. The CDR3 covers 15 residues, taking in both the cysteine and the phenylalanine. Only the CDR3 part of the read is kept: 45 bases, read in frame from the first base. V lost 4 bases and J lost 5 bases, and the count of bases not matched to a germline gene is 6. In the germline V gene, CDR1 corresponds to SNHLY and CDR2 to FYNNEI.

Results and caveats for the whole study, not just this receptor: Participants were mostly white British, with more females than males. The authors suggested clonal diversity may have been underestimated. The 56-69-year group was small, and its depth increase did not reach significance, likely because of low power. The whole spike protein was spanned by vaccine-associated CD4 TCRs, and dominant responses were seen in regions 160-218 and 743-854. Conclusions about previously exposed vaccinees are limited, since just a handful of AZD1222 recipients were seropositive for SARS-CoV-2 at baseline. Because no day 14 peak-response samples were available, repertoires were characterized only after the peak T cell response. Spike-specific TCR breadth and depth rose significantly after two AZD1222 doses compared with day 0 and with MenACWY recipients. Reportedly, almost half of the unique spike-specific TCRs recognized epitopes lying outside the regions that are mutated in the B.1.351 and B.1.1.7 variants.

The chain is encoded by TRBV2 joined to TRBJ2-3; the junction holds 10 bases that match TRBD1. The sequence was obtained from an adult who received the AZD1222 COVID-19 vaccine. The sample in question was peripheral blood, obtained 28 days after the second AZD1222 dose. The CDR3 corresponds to CASSARQGARDTQYF. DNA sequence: TGTGCCAGCAGTGCCCGACAGGGGGCGAGAGATACGCAGTATTTT.